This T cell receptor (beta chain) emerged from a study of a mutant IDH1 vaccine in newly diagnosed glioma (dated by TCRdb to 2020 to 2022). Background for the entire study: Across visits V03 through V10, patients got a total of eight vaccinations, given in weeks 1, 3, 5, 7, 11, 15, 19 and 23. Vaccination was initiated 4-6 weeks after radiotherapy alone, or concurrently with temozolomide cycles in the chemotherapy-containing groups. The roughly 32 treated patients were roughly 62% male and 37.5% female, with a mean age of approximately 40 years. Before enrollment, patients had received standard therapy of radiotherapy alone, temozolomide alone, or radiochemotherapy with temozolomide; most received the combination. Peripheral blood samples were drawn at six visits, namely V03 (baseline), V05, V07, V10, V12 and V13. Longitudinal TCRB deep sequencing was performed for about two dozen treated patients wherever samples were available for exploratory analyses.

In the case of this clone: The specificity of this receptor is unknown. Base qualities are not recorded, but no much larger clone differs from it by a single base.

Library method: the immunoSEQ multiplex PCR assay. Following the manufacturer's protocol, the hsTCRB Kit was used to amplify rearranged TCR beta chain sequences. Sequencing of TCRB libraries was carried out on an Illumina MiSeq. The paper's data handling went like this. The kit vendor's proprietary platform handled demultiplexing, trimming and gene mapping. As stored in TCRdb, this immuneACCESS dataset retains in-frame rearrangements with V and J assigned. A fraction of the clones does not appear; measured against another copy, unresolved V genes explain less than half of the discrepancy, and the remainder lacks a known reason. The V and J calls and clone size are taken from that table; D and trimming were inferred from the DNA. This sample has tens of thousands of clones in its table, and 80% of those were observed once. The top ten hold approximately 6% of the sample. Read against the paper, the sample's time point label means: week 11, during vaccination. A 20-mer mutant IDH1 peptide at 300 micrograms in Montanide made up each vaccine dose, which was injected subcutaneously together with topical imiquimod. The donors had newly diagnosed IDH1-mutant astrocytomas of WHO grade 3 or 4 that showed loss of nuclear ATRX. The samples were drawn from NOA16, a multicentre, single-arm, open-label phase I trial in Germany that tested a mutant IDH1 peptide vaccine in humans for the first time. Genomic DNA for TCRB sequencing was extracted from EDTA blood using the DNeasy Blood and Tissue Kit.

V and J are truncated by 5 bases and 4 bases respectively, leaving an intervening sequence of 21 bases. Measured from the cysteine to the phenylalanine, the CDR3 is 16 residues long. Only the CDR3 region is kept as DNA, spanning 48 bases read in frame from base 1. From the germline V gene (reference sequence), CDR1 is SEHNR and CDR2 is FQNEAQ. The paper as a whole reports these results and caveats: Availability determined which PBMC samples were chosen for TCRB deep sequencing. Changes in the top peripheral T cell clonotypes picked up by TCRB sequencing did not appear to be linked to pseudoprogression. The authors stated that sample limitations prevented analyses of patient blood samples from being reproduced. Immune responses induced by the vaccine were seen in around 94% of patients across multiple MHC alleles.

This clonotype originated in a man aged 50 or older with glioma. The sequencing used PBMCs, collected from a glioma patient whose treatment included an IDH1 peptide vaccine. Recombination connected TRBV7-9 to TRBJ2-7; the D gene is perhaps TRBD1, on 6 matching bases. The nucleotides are TGTGCCAGCAGCCCACATTCCGGGACACAACCATACGAGCAGTACTTC. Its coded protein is CASSPHSGTQPYEQYF.